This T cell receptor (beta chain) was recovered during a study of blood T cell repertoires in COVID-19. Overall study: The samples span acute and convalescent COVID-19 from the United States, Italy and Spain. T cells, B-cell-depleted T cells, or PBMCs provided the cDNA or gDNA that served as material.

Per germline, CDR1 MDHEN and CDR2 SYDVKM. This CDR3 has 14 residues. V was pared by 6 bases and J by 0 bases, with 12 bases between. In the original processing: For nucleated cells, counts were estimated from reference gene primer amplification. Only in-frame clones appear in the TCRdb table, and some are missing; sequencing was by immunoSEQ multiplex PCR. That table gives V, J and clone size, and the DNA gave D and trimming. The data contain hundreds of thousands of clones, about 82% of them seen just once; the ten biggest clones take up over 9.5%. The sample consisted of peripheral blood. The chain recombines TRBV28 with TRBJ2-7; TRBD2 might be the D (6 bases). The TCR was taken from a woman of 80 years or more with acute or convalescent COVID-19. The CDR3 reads CASSLSGSSYEQYF. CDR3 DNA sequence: TGTGCCAGCAGCCTTAGCGGAAGCTCCTACGAGCAGTACTTC.